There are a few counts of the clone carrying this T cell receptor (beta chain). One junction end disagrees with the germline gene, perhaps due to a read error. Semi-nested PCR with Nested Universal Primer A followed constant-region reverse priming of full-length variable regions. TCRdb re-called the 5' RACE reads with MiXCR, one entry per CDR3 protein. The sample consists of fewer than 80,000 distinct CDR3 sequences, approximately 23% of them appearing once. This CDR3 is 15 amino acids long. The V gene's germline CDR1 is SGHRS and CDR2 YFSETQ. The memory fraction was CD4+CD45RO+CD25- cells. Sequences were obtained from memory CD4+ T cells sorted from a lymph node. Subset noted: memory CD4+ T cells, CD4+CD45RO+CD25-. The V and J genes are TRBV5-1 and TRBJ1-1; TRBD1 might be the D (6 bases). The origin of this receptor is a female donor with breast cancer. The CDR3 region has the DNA TGCGCTAGCAGCTTGGGGGGCCCGATGGGGGGTGAAGCTTTCTTT. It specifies CASSLGGPMGGEAFF.